This T cell receptor beta chain was observed in a study of human T cells and chemical hapten exposure. Looking at the study overall: Yields of TCR per sample differed, chiefly owing to small differences in pooled library volume. The study's findings and limits: Counts of TCRs above 1 in 1000 frequency stayed unchanged with DPC sensitization.

Time point noted: healthy volunteer bleed at 2 weeks. It was unfractionated whole blood from which total RNA was extracted. Unique molecular identifiers were linked by the library to individual cDNA molecules. In the authors' methods: The median was around 91,000 TCRs per sample, ranging roughly 23,224 to 750,000. MiXCR, applied by TCRdb to the RACE reads, yields one record per CDR3 protein. These V and J calls are TCRdb output, not the study's own analysis. The table includes 43,000 or so distinct CDR3 sequences, roughly 4.5% detected once. This clonotype occurred many times. Its target is not known. This TCR was sampled from a female donor in good health. Some clones in this sample may be carry-over from other donors' samples. The sequenced sample was whole blood.

The CDR3 loop is CASSWRRSSPLHF. In nucleotides, the CDR3 is TGTGCCAGCAGTTGGCGTAGGAGTTCACCCCTCCACTTT. The V and J genes are TRBV6-5 and TRBJ1-6, with unresolved D. This CDR3 contains 13 residues. Germline lookup yields CDR1 MNHEY and CDR2 SVGAGI. Deletions cut 4 bases from V and 9 bases from J, with 10 bases between.